This TCR beta chain came from a study of blood T cell repertoires in COVID-19. Study-level background: The United States, Italy and Spain supplied acute and convalescent COVID-19 samples. PBMCs, B-cell-depleted T cells, or T cells were the source of the cDNA or gDNA that made up the material.

Germline CDR1 and CDR2: SNHLY and FYNNEI. The CDR3 covers 15 residues. Trimming at V came to 7 bases and at J to 4 bases, leaving 8 bases not matched to a gene. This table comes from immunoSEQ multiplex PCR, and its TCRdb copy is limited to in-frame clones, with some not included. Of 100,000 or so clones in the sample, 84% were seen once. This receptor was obtained from a man between 65 and 85 years old with active or convalescent COVID-19. The sequenced material came from peripheral blood. The rearrangement joins TRBV2 to TRBJ2-2, with 8 nucleotides matching TRBD2. Written as DNA, the CDR3 is TGTGCCAGCACCCCCCGGCGGGGGGCCACCGGGGAGCTGTTTTTT. Translating it yields CASTPRRGATGELFF.